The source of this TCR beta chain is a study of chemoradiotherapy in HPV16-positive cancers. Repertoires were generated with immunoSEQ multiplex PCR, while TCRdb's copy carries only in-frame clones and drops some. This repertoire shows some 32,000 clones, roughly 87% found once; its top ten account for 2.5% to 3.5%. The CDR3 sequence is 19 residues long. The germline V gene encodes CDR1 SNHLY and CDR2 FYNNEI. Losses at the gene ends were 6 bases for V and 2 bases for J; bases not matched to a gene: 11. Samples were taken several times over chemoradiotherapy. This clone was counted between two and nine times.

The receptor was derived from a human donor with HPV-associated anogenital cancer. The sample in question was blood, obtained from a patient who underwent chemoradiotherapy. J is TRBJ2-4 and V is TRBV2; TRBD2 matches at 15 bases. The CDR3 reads CASSLRGLAGGLTKNIQYF. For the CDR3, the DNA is TGTGCCAGCAGCCTTCGCGGACTAGCGGGAGGGCTGACCAAAAACATTCAGTACTTC.